Each of the 13 T cell receptor beta chains below was sequenced from the same sample in a study of blood T cells in healthy people across ages. With a J-beta primer mix and a sample-barcoded 5' primer, a second PCR ran 7 to 11 cycles. One entry per CDR3 protein results from TCRdb running MiXCR on the 5' RACE reads. The table lists about 1.4 million distinct CDR3 sequences, roughly 59% of them singletons. Sequencing was performed on blood. The receptors originated from a man aged 18 to 30 in good health.

CDR3 sequence: CASRGTGGGTEAFF. The CDR3 DNA follows: TGTGCCAGCAGGGGGACAGGGGGCGGCACTGAAGCTTTCTTT. V and J are TRBV2 and TRBJ1-1; 12 nucleotides match TRBD1. Trimming removed 6 bases from V and 4 bases from J; junction bases left unmatched: 3. Germline lookup yields CDR1 SNHLY and CDR2 FYNNEI. The CDR3 runs 14 residues.

This clonotype was observed a few times. The chain has TRBV29-1 and TRBJ2-6; 7 bases align to TRBD1. Trimming at V came to 6 bases and at J to 0 bases, leaving 2 bases not matched to a gene. The length of the CDR3 is 14 residues. Germline V gene sequence: CDR1 SQVTM, CDR2 ANQGSEA. CDR3 loop: CSVGQDSGANVLTF. The CDR3 region has the DNA TGCAGCGTCGGACAGGACTCTGGGGCCAACGTCCTGACTTTC.

This chain links TRBV7-2 with TRBJ1-2; 7 bases match TRBD1. With 5 bases clipped from V and 1 base from J, the junction kept 10 bases outside the gene matches. This CDR3 spans 16 amino acids. Germline assignment: CDR1 SGHTA and CDR2 FQGNSA. Here the CDR3 reads CASSPNRDRNNYGYTF. Here the CDR3 DNA reads TGTGCCAGCAGCCCCAATCGGGACAGAAATAACTATGGCTACACCTTC.

The chain links TRBV12-3 or TRBV12-4 to TRBJ2-5; 7 positions match TRBD1. V lost 6 bases and J lost 1; bases outside the gene matches: 8. The CDR3 runs to 15 residues. DNA for the CDR3: TGTGCCAGCAGCACCGGGGCAGGGGGCCAAGAGACCCAGTACTTC. It yields the protein CASSTGAGGQETQYF.

A few counts support this clonotype. The chain has TRBV27 and TRBJ2-1, with D tentatively TRBD2 (5 bases). The CDR3 extends over 15 amino acids. The V end was cut by 2 bases, the J end by 2 bases, with 10 bases between. Germline CDR1 reads MNHEY; CDR2 reads SMNVEV (reference sequence). CDR3 loop: CASSLRTGTYNEQFF. CDR3 bases: TGTGCCAGCAGTTTAAGGACTGGGACCTACAATGAGCAGTTCTTC.

The chain combines TRBV4-3 with TRBJ2-5; 9 bases are shared with TRBD2. CDR1 is LGHNA, CDR2 YSLEER, per germline. The CDR3 covers 18 residues. V was pared by 0 bases and J by 0 bases, with 8 bases of the junction left unmatched. The CDR3 region has the DNA TGCGCCAGCAGCCAAGATATACGGACTAGCGTGAACCAAGAGACCCAGTACTTC. Its translation is CASSQDIRTSVNQETQYF.

The CDR3 nucleotides are TGTGCCAGCAGCTACAGGGACGGCCCCTACGAGCAGTACTTC. This translates into CASSYRDGPYEQYF. The gene calls are TRBV7-6 and TRBJ2-7, with a tentative D call TRBD1 (6 bases). CDR1 and CDR2 (germline): SGHVS, FNYEAQ. CDR3 length: 14 residues. V was cut by 4 bases and J by 2 bases, with 12 bases left in between. Variable domain in full (rest from reference TRBV7-6 and TRBJ2-7): GAGVSQSPRYKVTKRGQDVALRCDPISGHVSLYWYRQALGQGPEFLTYFNYEAQQDKSGLPNDRFSAERPEGSISTLTIQRTEQRDSAMYRCASSYRDGPYEQYFGPGTRLTVT.

The CDR3 nucleotides are TGCAGTGCGGCGGGACTAGCGGGATCCGAGCAGTACTTC. Amino acids: CSAAGLAGSEQYF. The V gene is TRBV20-1, the J gene TRBJ2-7; 13 bases agree with TRBD2. With 6 bases clipped from V and 6 bases from J, the junction kept 5 bases outside the gene matches. The CDR3 has 13 amino acids. Germline assignment: CDR1 DFQATT and CDR2 SNEGSKA (reference sequence).

J is TRBJ2-4 and V is TRBV20-1; 10 nucleotides align to TRBD2. The CDR3 length is 20 residues. The junction had 20 bases not matched to a gene; V was cut back by 6 bases and J by 0 bases. CDR1 is DFQATT and CDR2 is SNEGSKA in the germline V gene (reference sequence). The CDR3: CSAYPRRTSGARLAKNIQYF. The CDR3 DNA sequence: TGCAGTGCCTACCCCCGAAGGACTAGCGGAGCGAGATTAGCCAAAAACATTCAGTACTTC.

The J gene is TRBJ1-2, the V gene TRBV3-1; perhaps TRBD1 as D (6 bases). Trimming removed 0 bases at V and 5 bases at J, with 13 bases between. The V gene's germline CDR1 is LGHDT and CDR2 YNNKEL (reference sequence). This CDR3 comprises 15 residues. This CDR3 reads CASSQDRRGTYGYTF. The CDR3 DNA is TGTGCCAGCAGCCAAGATCGCAGGGGTACTTATGGCTACACCTTC.

The rearrangement uses TRBV7-2 and TRBJ2-5, with 8 bases aligning to TRBD2. CDR1 and CDR2 (germline): SGHTA, FQGNSA. The CDR3 length is 15 residues. The V segment lost 5 bases and the J segment 5 bases; nucleotides outside the gene matches: 10. CDR3 in DNA: TGTGCCAGCAGCCAACCGCGGGGGGCCTGGGAGACCCAGTACTTC. Translated, it gives CASSQPRGAWETQYF.

The J gene is TRBJ1-6, the V gene TRBV27, with D hard to call. Looked up from germline, CDR1 is MNHEY and CDR2 is SMNVEV (reference sequence). V lost 2 bases to trimming and J lost 7 bases, with 15 bases between them. There are 16 residues in the CDR3. CDR3 protein: CASSLAGLKWNSPLHF. The CDR3 DNA reads TGTGCCAGCAGTTTAGCGGGCCTTAAGTGGAATTCACCCCTCCACTTT.

This clonotype appeared a few times. The rearrangement joins TRBV29-1 to TRBJ1-1; the D gene is possibly TRBD1 (5 bases). Trimming removed 2 bases from V and 0 bases from J, with 10 bases in between. Germline loops: CDR1 SQVTM, CDR2 ANQGSEA. This CDR3 contains 14 residues. The CDR3 sequence: CSVERSGMNTEAFF. The CDR3, as DNA: TGCAGCGTTGAACGCTCAGGGATGAACACTGAAGCTTTCTTT.